The 5 T cell receptor beta chains listed next were all sequenced from one sample in a study of T cells in Graves' hyperthyroidism and ophthalmopathy. RNA transcripts provided the source from which TCR beta CDR3 regions were amplified. TCR CDR3 underwent first-round RT-PCR with the HTBI primer set. TCRdb passed the multiplex PCR reads through MiXCR, listing each CDR3 protein once. This sample has some 800,000 distinct CDR3 sequences, with 38% found just once. Input material: blood. The receptors were gathered from a man between 18 and 35 years old with Graves' hyperthyroidism.

The sample holds many counts of this clonotype. The chain joins TRBV20-1 to TRBJ1-1; unclear D gene. The CDR3 totals 13 residues. The V and J ends lost 1 base and 3 bases respectively, with 9 bases between them. CDR1 is DFQATT and CDR2 is SNEGSKA in the germline V gene (reference sequence). CDR3 amino acids: CSARVGRYTEAFF. The CDR3 DNA reads TGCAGTGCTAGAGTGGGTAGATACACTGAAGCTTTCTTT.

V and J are TRBV24-1 and TRBJ1-1; D might be TRBD1 (6 bases). CDR3 size: 17 residues. CDR1 and CDR2 (germline): KGHDR, SFDVKD. Trimming shortened V by 5 bases and J by 1 base, and 19 bases separated the two germline ends. The CDR3 is CATSARPIQGANTEAFF. The CDR3 DNA follows: TGTGCCACCAGTGCTAGACCGATACAGGGAGCGAACACTGAAGCTTTCTTT.

The sample holds many counts of this clonotype. The chain recombines TRBV15 with TRBJ1-6; D is unresolved. The germline gives CDR1 LNHNV, CDR2 YYDKDF (reference sequence). The CDR3 contains 18 residues. Trimming left V 0 bases short and J 1 base short, with 13 bases between. The CDR3 coding sequence is TGTGCCACCAGCAGAGATGGGTTTACCTCGTCCTATAATTCACCCCTCCACTTT. As protein: CATSRDGFTSSYNSPLHF. Based on the CDR3 plus reference TRBV15 and TRBJ1-6, the full variable domain is DAMVIQNPRYQVTQFGKPVTLSCSQTLNHNVMYWYQQKSSQAPKLLFHYYDKDFNNEADTPDNFQSRRPNTSFCFLDIRSPGLGDTAMYLCATSRDGFTSSYNSPLHFGNGTRLTVT.

The sample holds many counts of this clonotype. The V call is TRBV7-2, the J call TRBJ2-7, with 10 bases that match TRBD1. The germline V gene has CDR1 SGHTA and CDR2 FQGNSA. The CDR3 sequence is 14 residues long. The ends lost 7 bases at V and 5 bases at J; junction bases unmatched: 8. The CDR3 nucleotides read TGTGCCAGCACCCGAGGGACAGGGGAAAACGAGCAGTACTTC. Its translation is CASTRGTGENEQYF.

V is TRBV19 and J is TRBJ2-2, with 12 bases matching TRBD2. CDR1 is LNHDA, CDR2 SQIVND, per germline (reference sequence). CDR3 length equals 16 residues. The trim removed 3 bases at V and 4 bases at J, leaving 3 bases unmatched. The CDR3 protein is CASSMILAGGTGELFF. DNA of the CDR3: TGTGCCAGTAGTATGATACTAGCGGGGGGCACCGGGGAGCTGTTTTTT.